This paragraph covers one TCR beta chain sequence. Its target antigen remains unknown. The sample holds no much larger clone one base away, and base qualities are not on file. These data come from a study of blood T cell repertoires in COVID-19 (TCRdb year 2020). Looking at the study overall: Samples from collaborators originated in the United States, Italy and Spain and spanned both the acute and convalescent phases of COVID-19. The material from the prospective study consisted of cDNA or gDNA derived from T cells, B-cell-depleted T cells, or PBMCs. Deeply sampled blood TCRbeta repertoires from subjects exposed to, actively infected with, or recovered from COVID-19 were included in the dataset. A freely available public database, intended as a resource for researchers studying the immune response to SARS-CoV-2, is where the repertoires were released. The samples were drawn from two sources: the first 160 participants of the ongoing ImmuneRACE study, and over 950 subjects contributed by 6 global collaborators. Sample metadata almost always included a de-identified subject ID, COVID-19 status, age in years and sex. Where available, HLA class I and class II types were obtained from metadata supplied by the sample provider rather than from assay-based typing. What the authors observed across the whole study: The quantity of clinical and demographic metadata differed by source and by participant and was supplied without curation.

TCRbeta CDR3 regions were amplified from genomic DNA using the immunoSEQ Assay, a bias-controlled multiplex PCR. In the authors' own workflow: Nucleated cell counts per sample were estimated from amplification of reference gene primers within the assay. To quantify the absolute abundance of each unique TCRbeta CDR3 rearrangement, sequence reads were collapsed and filtered. For each sample, productive Simpson clonality was calculated by taking the square root of Simpson's diversity index across productive rearrangements. TCRdb stores this immuneACCESS table with in-frame sequences only. Part of the clones is absent; in the studies checked, under half of the shortfall reflects unresolved V genes, and no reason is known for the rest. Clone size and the V and J calls come from that table; the DNA yielded D and trimming. For this sample the table gives 120,000 or so clones, of which around 87% were detected only once. The ten largest clones represent less than 4.5% of the sample.

Collaborating institutions collected whole blood in K2EDTA tubes following their own protocols. For TCRbeta analysis, collaborators shipped samples as frozen whole blood, isolated PBMCs, or DNA extracted from either of those sample types. The receptor's source is a woman aged 55-70 years with acute or convalescent COVID-19. Sequencing input: peripheral blood.

The DNA sequence is as follows: TGTGCCAGCAGCTTGGGGACAGGGCCCAATCAGCCCCAGCATTTT. This yields the protein CASSLGTGPNQPQHF. The rearrangement joined TRBV5-8 to TRBJ1-5, with 8 middle bases fitting TRBD1. The CDR3 measures 15 amino acids from cysteine to phenylalanine. Of all the DNA, just the CDR3 is kept, 45 bases in frame from base 1. The V end gives up 0 bases and the J end 3 bases, leaving 2 bases in the junction not matched to a gene. The germline V gene yields SGHTS for CDR1 and YDEGEE for CDR2.